A selection of T cell receptor beta chains follows, all from one sample in a study of cytomegalovirus exposure and HLA in healthy donors. The method was immunoSEQ multiplex PCR; TCRdb's version includes in-frame clones alone and lacks a portion of them. In the table there are more than 150,000 clones, roughly 88% of which are singletons. Sequencing was carried out using PBMCs. The receptor source for this set is a girl aged 2-10 years in good health and CMV-seropositive. The CDR3 runs from the conserved cysteine through the conserved F or W. D genes are given only for firm matches. Clone size is stated in some rows and not others, as once, few, many or a class when expanded.

v_call,d_call,clone_size,j_call,cdr3_aa,cdr3_nt
TRBV9,TRBD2,NA,TRBJ2-1,CASKGLAGPNNEQFF,TGTGCCTCTAAGGGACTAGCGGGGCCCAACAATGAGCAGTTCTTC
TRBV5-1,TRBD1,NA,TRBJ1-1,CASSLEQGGTEAFF,TGCGCCAGCAGCTTGGAGCAGGGGGGCACTGAAGCTTTCTTT
TRBV4-2,NA,NA,TRBJ1-4,CASSQVSQGWEKLFF,TGTGCCAGCAGCCAAGTCTCACAGGGTTGGGAAAAACTGTTTTTT
TRBV28,NA,NA,TRBJ1-1,CASAPTGGGRTEAFF,TGTGCCAGCGCCCCGACGGGGGGCGGGCGCACTGAAGCTTTCTTT
TRBV6-5,TRBD2,NA,TRBJ2-5,CASSYLRAGEETQYF,TGTGCCAGCAGTTACCTCCGAGCGGGAGAAGAGACCCAGTACTTC
TRBV2,NA,NA,TRBJ2-2,CASSEQGSEEYGELFF,TGTGCCAGCAGTGAACAAGGGAGTGAGGAATACGGGGAGCTGTTTTTT
TRBV6-5,NA,NA,TRBJ1-1,CASSYEASREAFF,TGTGCCAGCAGTTACGAGGCCAGCCGTGAAGCTTTCTTT
TRBV7-8,TRBD2,NA,TRBJ2-1,CASSVTGGDPYNEQFF,TGTGCCAGCAGCGTTACGGGGGGAGACCCCTACAATGAGCAGTTCTTC
TRBV30,NA,NA,TRBJ2-7,CAWSVQGKGYEQYF,TGTGCCTGGAGTGTGCAGGGAAAGGGCTACGAGCAGTACTTC
TRBV30,NA,once,TRBJ2-1,CAWKGGPYNEQFF,TGTGCCTGGAAAGGAGGGCCTTACAATGAGCAGTTCTTC
TRBV4-2,TRBD2,NA,TRBJ2-1,CASSPPGLSYNEQFF,TGTGCCAGCAGTCCCCCGGGACTATCCTACAATGAGCAGTTCTTC
TRBV9,TRBD1,NA,TRBJ2-7,CASSPRGTGGFEQYF,TGTGCCAGCAGCCCTAGGGGGACAGGGGGCTTCGAGCAGTACTTC
TRBV9,NA,once,TRBJ1-3,CASSPSLDSGNTIYF,TGTGCCAGCAGCCCGTCTTTAGACTCTGGAAACACCATATATTTT
TRBV29-1,NA,NA,TRBJ1-2,CSVAGHPPDGGMYGYTF,TGCAGCGTTGCAGGCCACCCACCCGATGGGGGGATGTATGGCTACACCTTC
TRBV19,NA,NA,TRBJ2-6,CASSIVAGANVLTF,TGTGCCAGTAGTATAGTAGCTGGGGCCAACGTCCTGACTTTC
TRBV28,NA,NA,TRBJ1-1,CASSYQAPQMAFF,TGTGCCAGCAGTTATCAGGCCCCCCAGATGGCTTTCTTT
TRBV20-1,NA,NA,TRBJ2-7,CSVGGSYEQYF,TGCAGTGTGGGAGGCTCCTACGAGCAGTACTTC
TRBV30,NA,NA,TRBJ2-1,CAWISRFSTGSSYNEQFF,TGTGCCTGGATTTCCCGATTCTCGACAGGCAGCTCCTACAATGAGCAGTTCTTC
TRBV6-1,NA,NA,TRBJ1-6,CASNEHGADNSPLHF,TGTGCCAGCAACGAACATGGGGCAGATAATTCACCCCTCCACTTT
TRBV18,NA,NA,TRBJ2-4,CASSPSTRGAKNIQYF,TGTGCCAGCTCACCCTCGACCAGGGGAGCCAAAAACATTCAGTACTTC
TRBV5-6,NA,NA,TRBJ2-1,CASSPGHIRYNEQFF,TGTGCCAGCAGTCCAGGACACATTCGATACAATGAGCAGTTCTTC
TRBV4-1,NA,NA,TRBJ1-1,CASSQDVKGVNTEAFF,TGCGCCAGCAGCCAAGATGTTAAGGGGGTAAACACTGAAGCTTTCTTT
TRBV28,TRBD1,NA,TRBJ1-1,CASSSHVGQAEAFF,TGTGCCAGCAGTTCCCATGTCGGACAGGCTGAAGCTTTCTTT
TRBV29-1,NA,NA,TRBJ2-7,CSVRTSRNLYEQYF,TGCAGCGTCCGTACTAGCAGAAACCTCTACGAGCAGTACTTC
TRBV6-1,NA,NA,TRBJ2-3,CATVGGSTDTQYF,TGTGCCACCGTGGGGGGTTCGACAGATACGCAGTATTTT
TRBV4-2,TRBD1,NA,TRBJ1-2,CASSQGLTGTGGRSFYGYTF,TGTGCCAGCAGCCAAGGCCTCACGGGGACAGGGGGCAGATCGTTCTATGGCTACACCTTC
TRBV15,TRBD2,NA,TRBJ2-1,CATSRDLAGVRFF,TGTGCCACCAGCAGAGATCTAGCGGGAGTCCGGTTCTTC
TRBV9,TRBD2,NA,TRBJ2-7,CASSVGTSGRPYEQYF,TGTGCCAGCAGCGTAGGGACTAGCGGGAGGCCCTACGAGCAGTACTTC
TRBV15,TRBD2,NA,TRBJ2-7,CATSRDPRGIYEQYF,TGTGCCACCAGCAGAGACCCGCGGGGGATCTACGAGCAGTACTTC
TRBV5-1,TRBD2,NA,TRBJ2-7,CASSLELAGDLYEQYF,TGCGCCAGCAGCTTAGAGCTAGCGGGAGACCTCTACGAGCAGTACTTC
TRBV9,TRBD2,NA,TRBJ2-3,CASSAGLAVTDTQYF,TGTGCCAGCAGCGCTGGGCTAGCGGTAACAGATACGCAGTATTTT
TRBV19,TRBD2,NA,TRBJ2-3,CASDPGGSASTDTQYF,TGTGCCAGTGACCCGGGGGGGAGCGCTAGCACAGATACGCAGTATTTT
TRBV30,NA,NA,TRBJ1-5,CAWSSGLGQPQHF,TGTGCCTGGAGTTCGGGACTTGGGCAGCCCCAGCATTTT
TRBV9,TRBD2,NA,TRBJ2-1,CASSVELAGVGYNEQFF,TGTGCCAGCAGCGTAGAACTAGCGGGGGTGGGCTACAATGAGCAGTTCTTC
TRBV5-1,TRBD1,NA,TRBJ1-4,CASSFGTDNEKLFF,TGCGCCAGCAGCTTCGGGACAGATAATGAAAAACTGTTTTTT
TRBV2,NA,few,TRBJ1-5,CASSQMVGVNQPQHF,TGTGCCAGCAGTCAGATGGTTGGTGTCAATCAGCCCCAGCATTTT
TRBV5-1,NA,NA,TRBJ1-2,CASSLGVGGYGYTF,TGCGCCAGCAGCTTGGGTGTGGGGGGCTATGGCTACACCTTC
TRBV27,TRBD1,few,TRBJ2-7,CASSFQPTGDITYEQYF,TGTGCCAGCAGTTTCCAGCCGACAGGGGATATCACCTACGAGCAGTACTTC
TRBV2,TRBD2,once,TRBJ2-2,CASSDSGIGAGELFF,TGCGCCAGCAGCGATAGCGGGATTGGGGCCGGGGAGCTGTTTTTT
TRBV5-1,NA,NA,TRBJ1-2,CASSWGANYGYTF,TGCGCCAGCAGCTGGGGGGCTAACTATGGCTACACCTTC
TRBV27,NA,NA,TRBJ2-7,CASSLSNFGEQYF,TGTGCCAGCAGTTTAAGCAATTTCGGTGAGCAGTACTTC
TRBV6-1,NA,NA,TRBJ2-3,CASSEAGQLLGGTDTQYF,TGTGCCAGCAGTGAAGCAGGACAGTTATTAGGTGGCACAGATACGCAGTATTTT
TRBV5-1,NA,once,TRBJ1-2,CASSIPPNGYTF,TGCGCCAGCAGCATTCCCCCAAATGGCTACACCTTC
TRBV11-3,TRBD2,NA,TRBJ2-7,CASSPAGRADEQYF,TGTGCCAGCAGCCCAGCGGGGAGGGCCGACGAGCAGTACTTC
TRBV7-6,TRBD2,NA,TRBJ2-3,CASSEGTSGFTDTQYF,TGTGCCAGCAGCGAAGGGACTAGCGGATTCACAGATACGCAGTATTTT
TRBV5-1,NA,NA,TRBJ2-3,CASSLASGGTDTQYF,TGCGCCAGCAGCTTGGCGTCCGGGGGCACAGATACGCAGTATTTT
TRBV5-1,TRBD1,NA,TRBJ1-1,CASSLFGDSGTEAFF,TGCGCCAGCAGCTTGTTCGGGGACAGCGGCACTGAAGCTTTCTTT
TRBV5-6,NA,NA,TRBJ2-7,CASSYRAAYEQYF,TGTGCCAGCAGCTACAGGGCCGCCTACGAGCAGTACTTC
TRBV10-3,NA,NA,TRBJ1-4,CASNRDPNEKLFF,TGTGCCAGTAACAGAGACCCTAATGAAAAACTGTTTTTT
TRBV19,NA,once,TRBJ1-5,CASNGGAQEYSNQPQHF,TGTGCCAGTAACGGGGGGGCACAGGAATATAGCAATCAGCCCCAGCATTTT
TRBV5-1,TRBD1,NA,TRBJ1-1,CASSRDRNTEAFF,TGCGCCAGCAGCAGGGACAGAAACACTGAAGCTTTCTTT
TRBV4-2,NA,few,TRBJ2-7,CASSQGSQTGYEQYF,TGTGCCAGCAGCCAAGGGTCCCAGACGGGCTACGAGCAGTACTTC